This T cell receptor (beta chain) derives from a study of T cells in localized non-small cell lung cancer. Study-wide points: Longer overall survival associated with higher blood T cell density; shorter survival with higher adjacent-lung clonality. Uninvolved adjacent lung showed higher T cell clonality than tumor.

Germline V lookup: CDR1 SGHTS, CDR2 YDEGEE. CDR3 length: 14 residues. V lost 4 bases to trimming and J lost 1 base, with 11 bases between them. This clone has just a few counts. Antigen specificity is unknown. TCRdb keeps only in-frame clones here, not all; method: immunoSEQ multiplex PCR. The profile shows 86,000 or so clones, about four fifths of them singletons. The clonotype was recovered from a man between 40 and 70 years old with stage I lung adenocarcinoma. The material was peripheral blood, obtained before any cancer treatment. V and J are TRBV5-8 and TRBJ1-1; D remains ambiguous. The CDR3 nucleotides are TGTGCCAGCAGCCCAACCCACAGGAACACTGAAGCTTTCTTT. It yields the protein CASSPTHRNTEAFF.